This T cell receptor (beta chain) stems from a study of T-cell memory formation after mild COVID-19. Study-level information: The two donors had largely donor-specific TCR clusters. Study-level findings and limits: The study found balanced CD4/CD8 in clones contracting day 15 to 85 and a CD4+ lean in later expanders. CM and EM subsets held most contracting CD4+ clones; EMRA held CD8+ ones. Memory from before infection featured some responding clones, which suggests cross-reactive memory joined.

Turning to this clonotype: Its antigen is undetermined.

V lost 6 bases and J 0 bases, leaving 17 bases between the germline ends. Germline assignment: CDR1 SGHTA and CDR2 FQGNSA. This CDR3 is 16 amino acids long. TCRdb reprocessed the 5' RACE reads via MiXCR and lists one record per CDR3 protein. Of 400,000 or so distinct CDR3 sequences listed, approximately 20% were seen once; the top ten hold roughly 8.4%. The source is an adult woman who had mild COVID-19 (a few samples of this study predate the infection). Cell type and time point are not known. The chain employs TRBV7-2 and TRBJ2-5; possibly TRBD2 for D (6 bases). Sample: PBMCs or a T cell subset sorted from them (not recorded which). CDR3 residues: CASSHGAGRHQETQYF. The CDR3 region has the DNA TGTGCCAGCAGTCACGGTGCGGGGAGGCACCAAGAGACCCAGTACTTC.